This T cell receptor (beta chain) was identified in a study of T cells in localized non-small cell lung cancer. Findings and limits, study-wide: Longer overall survival associated with higher blood T cell density; shorter survival with higher adjacent-lung clonality.

Generated by immunoSEQ multiplex PCR, the TCRdb table keeps only in-frame clones and is missing some. The profile covers around 2,600 clones, with around 30% appearing a single time and about 5.6% taken by the ten largest. This clone has more than one count but fewer than ten. Its antigen is unidentified. The receptor's source is a man aged 40 to 70 with stage I lung adenocarcinoma. Sequencing used lung tumor tissue, obtained before any cancer treatment.

The CDR3 DNA is TGTGCCAGCAGCCACCGGGTTGTCGCCTACGAGCAGTACTTC. Protein product: CASSHRVVAYEQYF. The chain carries TRBV11-3 and TRBJ2-7; no definite D call. CDR3 size: 14 residues. V was pared by 5 bases and J by 2 bases, with 13 bases between. Per germline, CDR1 SGHNT and CDR2 YENEEA.